This T cell receptor beta chain was captured in a study of T cell responses to AZD1222 COVID-19 vaccine. Study-wide context: Investigators merged groups given second doses at roughly 4 or roughly 12 weeks. Findings and caveats of the study: Targets within unmutated variant regions were reportedly found for nearly half of spike-specific TCRs. Females made up more of the donors, who were largely white British, and clonal diversity may have come out too low. Repertoire collection took place solely once the T cell response had peaked.

Data came from immunoSEQ multiplex PCR; TCRdb stores just in-frame clones and leaves some out. The sample records under 200,000 clones, 80% to 95% being singletons. About this clone itself: Its cognate antigen is unknown.

V was clipped by 0 bases and J by 5 bases, with 8 bases between them. The CDR3 loop spans 14 amino acids. Germline V gene sequence: CDR1 SGDLS, CDR2 YYNGEE. The chain has TRBV9 and TRBJ2-2, with no clear D. The receptor was derived from an adult in good health. Sequencing used peripheral blood, obtained on day 0 of AZD1222 vaccination. The CDR3: CASSVAGVTGELFF. DNA for the CDR3: TGTGCCAGCAGCGTAGCGGGCGTGACCGGGGAGCTGTTTTTT.